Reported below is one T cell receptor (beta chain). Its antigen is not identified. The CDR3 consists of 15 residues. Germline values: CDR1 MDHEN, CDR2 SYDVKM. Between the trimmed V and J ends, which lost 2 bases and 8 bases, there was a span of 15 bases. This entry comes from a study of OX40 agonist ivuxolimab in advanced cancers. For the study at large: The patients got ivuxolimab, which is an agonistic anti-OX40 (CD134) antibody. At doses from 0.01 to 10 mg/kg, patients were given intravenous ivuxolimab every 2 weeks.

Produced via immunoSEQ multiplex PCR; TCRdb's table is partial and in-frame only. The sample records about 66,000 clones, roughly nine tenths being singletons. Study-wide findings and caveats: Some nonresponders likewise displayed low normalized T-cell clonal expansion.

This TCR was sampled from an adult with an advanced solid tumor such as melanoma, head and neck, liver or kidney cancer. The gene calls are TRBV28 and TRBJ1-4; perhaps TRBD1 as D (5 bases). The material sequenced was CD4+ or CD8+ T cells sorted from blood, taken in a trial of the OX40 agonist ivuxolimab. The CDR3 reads CASSLGPAGGEKLFF. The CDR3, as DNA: TGTGCCAGCAGTTTAGGGCCCGCCGGGGGGGAAAAACTGTTTTTT.